This TCR beta chain was captured in a study of shared clonotypes between healthy human individuals. Germline loops: CDR1 MDHEN, CDR2 SYDVKM. V lost 5 bases and J 2 bases, leaving 4 bases between the germline ends. The CDR3 covers 11 residues. Some clones are missing from TCRdb's copy, which holds only in-frame ones; the method was immunoSEQ multiplex PCR. The top ten hold about 0.39% of the sample, which has about 2.3 million clones, 93% seen once. With regard to this clone: This specimen includes other DNA sequences encoding the same CDR3.

Material for sequencing was naive CD4+ T cells from PBMCs. Sample subset: CD45RA+ positively selected. The genes are TRBV28 and TRBJ2-7; D is undetermined. The sequence derives from a man aged 18 to 35 in good health. Some clones in this sample may be carry-over from other donors' samples. The CDR3 DNA reads TGTGCCAGCAGTGTCACCTACGAGCAGTACTTC. This gives the protein CASSVTYEQYF. Complete variable domain (other parts from reference TRBV28 and TRBJ2-7): DVKVTQSSRYLVKRTGEKVFLECVQDMDHENMFWYRQDPGLGLRLIYFSYDVKMKEKGDIPEGYSVSREKKERFSLILESASTNQTSMYLCASSVTYEQYFGPGTRLTVT.